This T cell receptor (beta chain) comes out of a study of graft-versus-host responses after intestinal transplantation. Study context: For two to three years after anti-thymocyte globulin induction, all recipients took tacrolimus and steroids. Broader study findings: The presence of high graft-versus-host to host-versus-graft clonal ratios in allografts characterized patients with graft-donor T cell macrochimerism.

This table comes from immunoSEQ multiplex PCR, and its TCRdb copy is limited to in-frame clones, with some not included. The sample lists just under 90,000 clones, roughly four fifths seen once, with roughly a sixth in the top ten. Germline V lookup: CDR1 SGHAT, CDR2 FQNNGV. This CDR3 comprises 14 residues. As for this clone: As yet, its antigen is unknown. Compared with germline, one end of the junction differs, possibly owing to a read error. The sample carries other DNA sequences with the same CDR3.

This receptor was taken from a human donor who received an intestinal transplant. The rearrangement joins TRBV11-2 to TRBJ2-5; D is unclear. The source material was unstimulated CD8+ T cells sorted from spleen or lymph node cells, sampled before intestinal transplant. This chain's CDR3 is CASSLQFDQETQYF. In nucleotides, the CDR3 is TGCGCCAGCAGCTTGCAGTTTGACCAAGAGACCCAGTACTTC.